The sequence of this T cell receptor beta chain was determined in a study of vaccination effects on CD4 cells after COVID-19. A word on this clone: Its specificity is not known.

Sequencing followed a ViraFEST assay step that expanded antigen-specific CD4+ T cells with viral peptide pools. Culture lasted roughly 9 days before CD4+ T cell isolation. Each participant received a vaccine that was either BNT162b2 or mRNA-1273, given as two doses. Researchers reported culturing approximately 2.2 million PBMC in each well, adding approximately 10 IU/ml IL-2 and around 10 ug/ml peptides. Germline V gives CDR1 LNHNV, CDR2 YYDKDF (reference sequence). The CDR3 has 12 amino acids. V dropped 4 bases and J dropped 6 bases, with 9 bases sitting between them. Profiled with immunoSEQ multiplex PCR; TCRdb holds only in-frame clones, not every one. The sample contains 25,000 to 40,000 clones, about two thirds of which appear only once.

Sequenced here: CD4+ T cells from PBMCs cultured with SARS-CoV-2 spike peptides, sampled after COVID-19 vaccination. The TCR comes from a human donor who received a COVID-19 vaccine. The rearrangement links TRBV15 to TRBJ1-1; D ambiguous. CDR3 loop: CATSKNFAEAFF. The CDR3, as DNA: TGTGCCACCAGCAAAAATTTCGCTGAAGCTTTCTTT.